The 4 T cell receptor beta chains given below trace back to one sample, sequenced in a study of blood T cell repertoires in COVID-19. Data came from immunoSEQ multiplex PCR; TCRdb stores just in-frame clones and leaves some out. Seen here are roughly 300,000 clones, about 90% observed once, and the top ten hold 5.5% to 7%. Material: PBMCs or T cells enriched from blood (not recorded which). These receptors came from a woman aged 30 to 39 who had recovered from COVID-19.

V is TRBV9 and J is TRBJ2-1; D unclear. Germline CDR1 SGDLS, CDR2 YYNGEE. The CDR3 length is 11 residues. Trimming pared 4 bases from V and 10 bases from J, leaving 9 bases between. CDR3 sequence: CASSLSEEQFF. The CDR3 DNA reads TGTGCCAGCAGCCTGTCGGAGGAGCAGTTCTTC.

CDR3 sequence: CAIRQGANMNTEAFF. The CDR3 DNA reads TGTGCCATCAGACAGGGGGCGAACATGAACACTGAAGCTTTCTTT. The genes are TRBV10-3 and TRBJ1-1, with 9 bases lining up with TRBD1. The CDR3 has 15 residues. Looked up from germline, CDR1 is ENHRY and CDR2 is SYGVKD. Losses at the gene ends were 6 bases for V and 0 bases for J; bases not matched to a gene: 5.

The J gene is TRBJ2-1, the V gene TRBV4-1; 14 bases align to TRBD2. The CDR3 is made up of 19 amino acids. The V segment lost 4 bases and the J segment 5 bases; nucleotides outside the gene matches: 13. CDR1 and CDR2 from the germline V gene are MGHRA and YSYEKL. The CDR3 sequence is CASSLGLAGGPRSHNEQFF. The CDR3 DNA is TGCGCCAGCAGCCTCGGACTAGCGGGGGGCCCTCGGTCCCACAATGAGCAGTTCTTC.

As for this clone: The junction departs from the called germline gene at one end, perhaps through a read error. The chain links TRBV3-1 (or the pseudogene TRBV3-2) to TRBJ1-4; 12 bases match TRBD1. Germline V lookup: CDR1 LGHDT, CDR2 YNNKEL (reference sequence). This CDR3 has 12 residues. As DNA, the CDR3 is TGTGCCAGCAGCCAAGCGGGACAGGGGGCTCTTTTT. This encodes CASSQAGQGALF.